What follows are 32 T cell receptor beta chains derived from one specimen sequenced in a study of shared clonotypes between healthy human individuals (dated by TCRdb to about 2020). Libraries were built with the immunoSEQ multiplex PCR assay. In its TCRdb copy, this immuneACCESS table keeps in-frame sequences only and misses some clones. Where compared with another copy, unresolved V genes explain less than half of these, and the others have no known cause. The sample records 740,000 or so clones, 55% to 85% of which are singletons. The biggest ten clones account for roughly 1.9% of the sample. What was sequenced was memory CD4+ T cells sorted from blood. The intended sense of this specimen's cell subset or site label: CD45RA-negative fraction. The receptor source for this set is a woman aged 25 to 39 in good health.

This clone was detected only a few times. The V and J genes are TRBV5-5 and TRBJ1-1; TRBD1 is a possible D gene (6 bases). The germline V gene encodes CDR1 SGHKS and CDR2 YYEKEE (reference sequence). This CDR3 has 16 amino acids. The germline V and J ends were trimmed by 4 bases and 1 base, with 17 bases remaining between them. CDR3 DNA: TGTGCCAGCAGCCCCCGAGGGGCAGGGGCGAACACTGAAGCTTTCTTT. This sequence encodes CASSPRGAGANTEAFF.

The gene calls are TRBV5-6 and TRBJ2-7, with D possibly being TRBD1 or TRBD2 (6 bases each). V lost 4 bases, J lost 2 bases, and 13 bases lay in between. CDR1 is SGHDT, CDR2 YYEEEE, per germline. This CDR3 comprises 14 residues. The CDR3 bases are TGTGCCAGCAGCGGGGGGCCACAAGCCTACGAGCAGTACTTC. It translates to CASSGGPQAYEQYF. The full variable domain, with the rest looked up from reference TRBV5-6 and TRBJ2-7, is DAGVTQSPTHLIKTRGQQVTLRCSPKSGHDTVSWYQQALGQGPQFIFQYYEEEERQRGNFPDRFSGHQFPNYSSELNVNALLLGDSALYLCASSGGPQAYEQYFGPGTRLTVT.

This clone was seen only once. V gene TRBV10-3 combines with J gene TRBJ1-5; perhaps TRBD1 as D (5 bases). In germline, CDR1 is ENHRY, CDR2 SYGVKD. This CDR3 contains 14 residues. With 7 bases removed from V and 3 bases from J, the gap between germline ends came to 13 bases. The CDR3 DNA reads TGTGCCATCAATCGCCAGGGCCTCAATCAGCCCCAGCATTTT. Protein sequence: CAINRQGLNQPQHF.

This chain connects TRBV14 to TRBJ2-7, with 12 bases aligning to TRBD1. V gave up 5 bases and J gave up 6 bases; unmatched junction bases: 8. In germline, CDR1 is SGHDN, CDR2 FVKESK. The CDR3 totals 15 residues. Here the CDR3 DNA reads TGTGCCAGCAGCTTAACCGGGACAGGGGGCTTCGAGCAGTACTTC. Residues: CASSLTGTGGFEQYF.

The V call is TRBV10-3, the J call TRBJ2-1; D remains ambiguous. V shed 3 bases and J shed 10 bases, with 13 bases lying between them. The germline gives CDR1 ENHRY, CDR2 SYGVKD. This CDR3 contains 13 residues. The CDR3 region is CAISDWAAEEQFF. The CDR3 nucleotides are TGTGCCATCAGTGATTGGGCGGCCGAGGAGCAGTTCTTC.

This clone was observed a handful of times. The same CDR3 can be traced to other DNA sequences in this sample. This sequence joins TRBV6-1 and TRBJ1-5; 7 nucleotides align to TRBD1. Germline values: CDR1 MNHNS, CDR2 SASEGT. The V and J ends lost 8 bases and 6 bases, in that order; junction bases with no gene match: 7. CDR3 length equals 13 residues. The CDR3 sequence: CASSRQGTQPQHF. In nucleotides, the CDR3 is TGTGCCAGCTCCCGACAGGGCACTCAGCCCCAGCATTTT.

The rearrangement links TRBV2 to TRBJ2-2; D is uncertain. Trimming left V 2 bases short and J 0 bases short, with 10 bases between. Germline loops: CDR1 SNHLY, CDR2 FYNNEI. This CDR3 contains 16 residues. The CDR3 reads CASSEFSQANTGELFF. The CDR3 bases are TGTGCCAGCAGTGAATTTAGCCAGGCGAACACCGGGGAGCTGTTTTTT. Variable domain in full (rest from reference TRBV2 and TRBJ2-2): EPEVTQTPSHQVTQMGQEVILRCVPISNHLYFYWYRQILGQKVEFLVSFYNNEISEKSEIFDDQFSVERPDGSNFTLKIRSTKLEDSAMYFCASSEFSQANTGELFFGEGSRLTVL.

The CDR3 reads CASSRFSGRNTGELFF. The CDR3 DNA reads TGTGCCAGCAGCCGATTTAGCGGGAGGAACACCGGGGAGCTGTTTTTT. This chain uses TRBV14 with TRBJ2-2, with 9 bases identical to TRBD2. V shed 4 bases and J 1 base; nucleotides not matched to a gene: 4. Germline assignment: CDR1 SGHDN and CDR2 FVKESK. The CDR3 extends over 16 amino acids.

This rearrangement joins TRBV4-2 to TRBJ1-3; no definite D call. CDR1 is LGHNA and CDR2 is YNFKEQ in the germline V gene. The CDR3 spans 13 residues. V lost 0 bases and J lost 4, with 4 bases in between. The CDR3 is CASSQERGNTIYF. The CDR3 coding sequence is TGTGCCAGCAGCCAAGAGCGCGGAAACACCATATATTTT.

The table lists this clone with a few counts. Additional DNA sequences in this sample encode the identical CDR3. The CDR3 protein is CASSLEGRGHEKLFF. The CDR3 nucleotides read TGCGCCAGCAGCTTGGAGGGCAGGGGACATGAAAAACTGTTTTTT. J is TRBJ1-4 and V is TRBV5-1; D might be TRBD1 (6 bases). V lost 0 bases, J lost 6 bases, and 12 bases lay in between. The CDR3 spans 15 residues. Germline loops: CDR1 SGHRS, CDR2 YFSETQ.

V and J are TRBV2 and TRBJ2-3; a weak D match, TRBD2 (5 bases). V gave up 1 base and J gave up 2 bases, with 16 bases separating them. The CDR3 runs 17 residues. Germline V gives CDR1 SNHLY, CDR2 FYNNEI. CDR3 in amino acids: CASSEGVAREFTDTQYF. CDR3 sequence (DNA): TGTGCCAGCAGTGAAGGGGTAGCGAGGGAATTCACAGATACGCAGTATTTT.

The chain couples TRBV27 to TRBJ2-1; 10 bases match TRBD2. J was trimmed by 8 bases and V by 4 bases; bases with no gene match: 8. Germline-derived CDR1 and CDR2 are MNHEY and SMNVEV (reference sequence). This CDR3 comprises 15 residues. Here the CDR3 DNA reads TGTGCCAGCAGTTCCGCGGGGCTAGCGGGAGATGAGCAGTTCTTC. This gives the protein CASSSAGLAGDEQFF.

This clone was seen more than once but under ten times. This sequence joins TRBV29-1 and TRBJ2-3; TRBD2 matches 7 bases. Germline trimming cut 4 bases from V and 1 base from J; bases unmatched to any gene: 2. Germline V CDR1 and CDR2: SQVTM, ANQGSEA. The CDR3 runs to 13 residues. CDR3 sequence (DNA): TGCAGCGTTGTTACTAGCGGCACAGATACGCAGTATTTT. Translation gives CSVVTSGTDTQYF.

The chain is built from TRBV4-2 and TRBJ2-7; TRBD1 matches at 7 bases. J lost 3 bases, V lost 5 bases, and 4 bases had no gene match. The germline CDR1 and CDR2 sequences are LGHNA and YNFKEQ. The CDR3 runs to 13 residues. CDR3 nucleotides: TGTGCCAGCAGCGAGGACAGGAACTACGAGCAGTACTTC. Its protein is CASSEDRNYEQYF.

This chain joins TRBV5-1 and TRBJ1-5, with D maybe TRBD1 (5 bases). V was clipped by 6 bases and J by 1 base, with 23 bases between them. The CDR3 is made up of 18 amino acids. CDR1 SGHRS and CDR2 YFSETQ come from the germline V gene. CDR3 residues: CASTGPGDGVGSNQPQHF. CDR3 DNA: TGCGCCAGCACGGGGCCGGGGGACGGTGTTGGGAGCAATCAGCCCCAGCATTTT.

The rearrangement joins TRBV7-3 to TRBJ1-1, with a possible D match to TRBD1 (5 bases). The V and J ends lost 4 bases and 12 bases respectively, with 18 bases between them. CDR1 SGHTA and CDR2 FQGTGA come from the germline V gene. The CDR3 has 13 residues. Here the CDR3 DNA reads TGTGCCAGCAGCTGGCTAGACGGGGCTGTGACTTTCTTT. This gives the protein CASSWLDGAVTFF.

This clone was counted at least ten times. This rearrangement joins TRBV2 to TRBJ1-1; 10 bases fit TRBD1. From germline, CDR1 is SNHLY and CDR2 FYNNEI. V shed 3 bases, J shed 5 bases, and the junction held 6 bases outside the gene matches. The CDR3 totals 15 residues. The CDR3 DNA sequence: TGTGCCAGCAGTGACGAGGGACAGGGGCAAACTGAAGCTTTCTTT. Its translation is CASSDEGQGQTEAFF. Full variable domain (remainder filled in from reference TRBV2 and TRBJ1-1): EPEVTQTPSHQVTQMGQEVILRCVPISNHLYFYWYRQILGQKVEFLVSFYNNEISEKSEIFDDQFSVERPDGSNFTLKIRSTKLEDSAMYFCASSDEGQGQTEAFFGQGTRLTVV.

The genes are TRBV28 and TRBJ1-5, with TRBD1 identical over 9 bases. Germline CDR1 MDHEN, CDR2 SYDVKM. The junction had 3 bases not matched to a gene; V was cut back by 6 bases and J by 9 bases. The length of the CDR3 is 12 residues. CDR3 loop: CASRNRGRPQHF. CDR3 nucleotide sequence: TGTGCCAGCAGGAACAGGGGGCGGCCCCAGCATTTT.

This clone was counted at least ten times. The CDR3 nucleotides read TGTGCCAGCCAGTCAGGCAATCAGCCCCAGCATTTT. As protein: CASQSGNQPQHF. The genes are TRBV6-6 and TRBJ1-5, with unresolved D. This CDR3 is built from 12 residues. Trimming pared 8 bases from V and 2 bases from J, leaving 7 bases between. Germline V CDR1 and CDR2: MNHNY, SVGAGI (reference sequence).

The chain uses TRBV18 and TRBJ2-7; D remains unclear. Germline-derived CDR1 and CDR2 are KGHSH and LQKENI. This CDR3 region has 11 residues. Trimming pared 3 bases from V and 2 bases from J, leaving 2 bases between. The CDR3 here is CASSPAYEQYF. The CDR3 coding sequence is TGTGCCAGCTCACCCGCCTACGAGCAGTACTTC.

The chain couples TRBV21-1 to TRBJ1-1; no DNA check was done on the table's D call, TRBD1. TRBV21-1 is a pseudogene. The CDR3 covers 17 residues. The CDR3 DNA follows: TGTGCCAGCAGCAAAGCCACCCAAGGGGCTATGAACACTGAAGCTTTCTTT. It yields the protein CASSKATQGAMNTEAFF.

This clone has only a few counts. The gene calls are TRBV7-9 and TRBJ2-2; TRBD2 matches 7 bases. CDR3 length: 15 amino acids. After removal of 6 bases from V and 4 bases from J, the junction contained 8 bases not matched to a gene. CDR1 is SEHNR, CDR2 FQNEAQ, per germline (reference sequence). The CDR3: CASRLATGGTGELFF. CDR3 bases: TGTGCCAGCAGACTAGCGACCGGGGGCACCGGGGAGCTGTTTTTT.

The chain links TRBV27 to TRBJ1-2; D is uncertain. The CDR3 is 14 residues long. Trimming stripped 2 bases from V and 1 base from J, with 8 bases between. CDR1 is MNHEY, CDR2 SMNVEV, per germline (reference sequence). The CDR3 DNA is TGTGCCAGCAGTTTAAACGGATTTAACTATGGCTACACCTTC. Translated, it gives CASSLNGFNYGYTF.

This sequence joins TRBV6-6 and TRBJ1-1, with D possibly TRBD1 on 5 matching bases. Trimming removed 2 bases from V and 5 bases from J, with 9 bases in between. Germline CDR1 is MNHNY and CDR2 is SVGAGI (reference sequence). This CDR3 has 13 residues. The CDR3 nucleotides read TGTGCCAGCAGTTACGACAGTCGGACTGAAGCTTTCTTT. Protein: CASSYDSRTEAFF.

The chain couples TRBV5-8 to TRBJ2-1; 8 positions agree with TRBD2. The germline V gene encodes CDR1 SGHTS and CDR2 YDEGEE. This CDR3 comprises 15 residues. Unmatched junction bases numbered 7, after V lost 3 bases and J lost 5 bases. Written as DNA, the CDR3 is TGTGCCAGCAGCTGGATGACTAGCGACAACAATGAGCAGTTCTTC. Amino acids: CASSWMTSDNNEQFF. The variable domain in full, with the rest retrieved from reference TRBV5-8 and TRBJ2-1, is EAGVTQSPTHLIKTRGQQATLRCSPISGHTSVYWYQQALGLGLQFLLWYDEGEERNRGNFPPRFSGRQFPNYSSELNVNALELEDSALYLCASSWMTSDNNEQFFGPGTRLTVL.

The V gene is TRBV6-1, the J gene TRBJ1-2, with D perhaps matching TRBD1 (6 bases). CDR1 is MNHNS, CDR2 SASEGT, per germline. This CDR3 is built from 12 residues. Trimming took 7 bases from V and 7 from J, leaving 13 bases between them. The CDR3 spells CASNTGRFGYTF. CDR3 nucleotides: TGTGCCAGCAATACAGGGAGGTTTGGCTACACCTTC.

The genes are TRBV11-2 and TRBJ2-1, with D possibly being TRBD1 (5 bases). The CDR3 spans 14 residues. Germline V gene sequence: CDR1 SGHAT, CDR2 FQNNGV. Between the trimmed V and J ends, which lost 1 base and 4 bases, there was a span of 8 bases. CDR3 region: CASSLGGLYNEQFF. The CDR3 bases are TGTGCCAGCAGCTTAGGGGGCTTATACAATGAGCAGTTCTTC.

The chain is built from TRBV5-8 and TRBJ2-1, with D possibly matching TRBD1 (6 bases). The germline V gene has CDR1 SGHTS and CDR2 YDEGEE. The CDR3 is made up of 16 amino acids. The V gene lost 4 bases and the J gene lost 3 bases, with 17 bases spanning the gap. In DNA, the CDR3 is TGTGCCAGCAGCGCCAGACAGGCCCTAGACTACAATGAGCAGTTCTTC. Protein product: CASSARQALDYNEQFF.

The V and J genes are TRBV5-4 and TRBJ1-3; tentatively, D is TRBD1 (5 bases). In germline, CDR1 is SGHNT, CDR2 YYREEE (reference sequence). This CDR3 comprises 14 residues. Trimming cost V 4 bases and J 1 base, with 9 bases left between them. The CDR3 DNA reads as TGTGCCAGCAGCCCTAGACAGTCTGGAAACACCATATATTTT. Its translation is CASSPRQSGNTIYF. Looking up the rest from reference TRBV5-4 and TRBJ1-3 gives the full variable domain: ETGVTQSPTHLIKTRGQQVTLRCSSQSGHNTVSWYQQALGQGPQFIFQYYREEENGRGNFPPRFSGLQFPNYSSELNVNALELDDSALYLCASSPRQSGNTIYFGEGSWLTVV.

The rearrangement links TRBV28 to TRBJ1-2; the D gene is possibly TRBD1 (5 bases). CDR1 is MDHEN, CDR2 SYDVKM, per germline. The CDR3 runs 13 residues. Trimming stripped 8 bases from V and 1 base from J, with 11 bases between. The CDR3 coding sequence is TGTGCCAGCGGGCGGGGGAGTAACTATGGCTACACCTTC. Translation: CASGRGSNYGYTF.

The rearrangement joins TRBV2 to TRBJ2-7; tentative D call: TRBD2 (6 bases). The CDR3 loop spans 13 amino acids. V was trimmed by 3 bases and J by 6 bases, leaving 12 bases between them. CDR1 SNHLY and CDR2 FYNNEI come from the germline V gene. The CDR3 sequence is CASSDIRGSEQYF. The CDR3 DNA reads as TGTGCCAGCAGTGATATCCGGGGGTCCGAGCAGTACTTC. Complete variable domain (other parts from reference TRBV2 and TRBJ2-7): EPEVTQTPSHQVTQMGQEVILRCVPISNHLYFYWYRQILGQKVEFLVSFYNNEISEKSEIFDDQFSVERPDGSNFTLKIRSTKLEDSAMYFCASSDIRGSEQYFGPGTRLTVT.

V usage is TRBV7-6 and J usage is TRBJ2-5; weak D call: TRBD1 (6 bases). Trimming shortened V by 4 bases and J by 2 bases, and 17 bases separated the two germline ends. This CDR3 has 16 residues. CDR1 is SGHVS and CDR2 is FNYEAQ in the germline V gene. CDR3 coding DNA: TGTGCCAGCAGCTCATCTCAGGGGATTATACAAGAGACCCAGTACTTC. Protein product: CASSSSQGIIQETQYF.